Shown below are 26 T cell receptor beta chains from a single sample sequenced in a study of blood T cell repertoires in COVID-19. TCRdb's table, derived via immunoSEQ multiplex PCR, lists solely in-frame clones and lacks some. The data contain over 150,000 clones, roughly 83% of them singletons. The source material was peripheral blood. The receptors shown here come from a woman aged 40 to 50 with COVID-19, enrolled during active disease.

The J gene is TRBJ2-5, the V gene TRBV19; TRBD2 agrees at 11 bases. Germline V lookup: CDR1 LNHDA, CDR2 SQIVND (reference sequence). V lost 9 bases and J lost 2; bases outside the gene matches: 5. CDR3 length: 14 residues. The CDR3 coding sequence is TGTGCCAGCAAGACTAGCGGGGTTCAAGAGACCCAGTACTTC. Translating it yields CASKTSGVQETQYF.

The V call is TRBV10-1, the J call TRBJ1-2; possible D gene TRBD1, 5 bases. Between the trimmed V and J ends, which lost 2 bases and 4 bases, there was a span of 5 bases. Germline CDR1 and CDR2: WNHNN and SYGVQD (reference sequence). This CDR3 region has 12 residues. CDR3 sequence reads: CASSEDSYGYTF. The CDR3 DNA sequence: TGCGCCAGCAGTGAGGACAGCTATGGCTACACCTTC.

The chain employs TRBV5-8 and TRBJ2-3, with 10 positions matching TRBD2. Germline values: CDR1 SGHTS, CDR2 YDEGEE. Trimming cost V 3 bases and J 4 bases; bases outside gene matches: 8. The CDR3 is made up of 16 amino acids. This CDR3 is CASSSTGLATADTQYF. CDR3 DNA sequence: TGTGCCAGCAGCTCGACGGGACTAGCGACGGCAGATACGCAGTATTTT. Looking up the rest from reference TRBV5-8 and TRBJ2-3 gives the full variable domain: EAGVTQSPTHLIKTRGQQATLRCSPISGHTSVYWYQQALGLGLQFLLWYDEGEERNRGNFPPRFSGRQFPNYSSELNVNALELEDSALYLCASSSTGLATADTQYFGPGTRLTVL.

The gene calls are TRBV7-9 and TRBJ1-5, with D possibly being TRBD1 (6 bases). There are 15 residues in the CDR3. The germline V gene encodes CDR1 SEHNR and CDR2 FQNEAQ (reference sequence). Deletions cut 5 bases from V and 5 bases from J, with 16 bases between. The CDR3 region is CASSPYRAGDQPQHF. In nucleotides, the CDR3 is TGTGCCAGCAGCCCTTACAGGGCAGGGGATCAGCCCCAGCATTTT.

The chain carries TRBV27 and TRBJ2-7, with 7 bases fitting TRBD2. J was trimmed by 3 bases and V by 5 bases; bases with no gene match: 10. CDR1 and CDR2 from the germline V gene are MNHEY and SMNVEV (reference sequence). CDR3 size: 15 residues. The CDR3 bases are TGTGCCAGCAGTCAAGTCTGGGGGGGAGGCTACGAGCAGTACTTC. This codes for CASSQVWGGGYEQYF.

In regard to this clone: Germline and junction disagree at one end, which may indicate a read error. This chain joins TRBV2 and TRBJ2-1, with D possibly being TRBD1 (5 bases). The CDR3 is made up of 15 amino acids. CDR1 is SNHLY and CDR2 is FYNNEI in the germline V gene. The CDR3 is CASREQGPTYNEQFF. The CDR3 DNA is TGTGCCAGCCGTGAGCAGGGCCCTACCTACAATGAGCAGTTCTTC.

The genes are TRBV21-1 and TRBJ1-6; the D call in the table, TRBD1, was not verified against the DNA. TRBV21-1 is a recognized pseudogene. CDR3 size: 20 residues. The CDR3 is CASSNPGTGEIVSYNSPLHF. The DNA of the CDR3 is TGTGCCAGCAGCAATCCCGGGACAGGGGAAATAGTCTCCTATAATTCACCCCTCCACTTT.

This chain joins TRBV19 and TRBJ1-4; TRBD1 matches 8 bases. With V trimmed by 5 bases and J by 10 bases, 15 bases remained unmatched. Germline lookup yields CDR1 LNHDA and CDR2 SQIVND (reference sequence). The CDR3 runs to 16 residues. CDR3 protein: CASSPVDRGDLRKLFF. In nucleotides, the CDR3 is TGTGCCAGTAGTCCGGTCGACAGGGGCGACCTCCGAAAACTGTTTTTT. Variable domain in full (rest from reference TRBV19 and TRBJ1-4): DGGITQSPKYLFRKEGQNVTLSCEQNLNHDAMYWYRQDPGQGLRLIYYSQIVNDFQKGDIAEGYSVSREKKESFPLTVTSAQKNPTAFYLCASSPVDRGDLRKLFFGSGTQLSVL.

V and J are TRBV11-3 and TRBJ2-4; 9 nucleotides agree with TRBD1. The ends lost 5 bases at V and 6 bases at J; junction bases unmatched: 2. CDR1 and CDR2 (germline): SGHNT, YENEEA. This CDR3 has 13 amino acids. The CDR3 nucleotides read TGTGCCAGCAGCCCGACAGGGGGAAACATTCAGTACTTC. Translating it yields CASSPTGGNIQYF.

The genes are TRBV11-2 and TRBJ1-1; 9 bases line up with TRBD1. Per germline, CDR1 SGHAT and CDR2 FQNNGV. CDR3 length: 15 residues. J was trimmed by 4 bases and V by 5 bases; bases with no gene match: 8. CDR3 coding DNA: TGTGCCAGCAGCGCCTACAGGGGGCGAGGCACTGAAGCTTTCTTT. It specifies CASSAYRGRGTEAFF. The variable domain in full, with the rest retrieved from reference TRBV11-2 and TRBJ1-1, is EAGVAQSPRYKIIEKRQSVAFWCNPISGHATLYWYQQILGQGPKLLIQFQNNGVVDDSQLPKDRFSAERLKGVDSTLKIQPAKLEDSAVYLCASSAYRGRGTEAFFGQGTRLTVV.

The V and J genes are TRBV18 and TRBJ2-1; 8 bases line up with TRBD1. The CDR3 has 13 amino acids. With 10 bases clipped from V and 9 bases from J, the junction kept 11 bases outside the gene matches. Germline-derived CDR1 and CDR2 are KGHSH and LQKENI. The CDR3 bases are TGTGCCAACAAAGTTTCAGGGGGCACTGAGCAGTTCTTC. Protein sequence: CANKVSGGTEQFF.

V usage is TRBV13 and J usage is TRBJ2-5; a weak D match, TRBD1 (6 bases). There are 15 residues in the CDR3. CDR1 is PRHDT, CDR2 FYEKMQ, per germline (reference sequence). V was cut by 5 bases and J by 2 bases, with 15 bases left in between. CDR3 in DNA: TGTGCCAGCAGCCCGACCGGGACATCGCAAGAGACCCAGTACTTC. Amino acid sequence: CASSPTGTSQETQYF.

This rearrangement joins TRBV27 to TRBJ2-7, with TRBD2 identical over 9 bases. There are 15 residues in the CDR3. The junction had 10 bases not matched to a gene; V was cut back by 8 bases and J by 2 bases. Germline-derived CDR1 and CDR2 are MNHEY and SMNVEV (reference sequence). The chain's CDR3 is CASRASGRSTYEQYF. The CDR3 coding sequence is TGTGCCAGCCGAGCCAGCGGGAGGTCCACCTACGAGCAGTACTTC.

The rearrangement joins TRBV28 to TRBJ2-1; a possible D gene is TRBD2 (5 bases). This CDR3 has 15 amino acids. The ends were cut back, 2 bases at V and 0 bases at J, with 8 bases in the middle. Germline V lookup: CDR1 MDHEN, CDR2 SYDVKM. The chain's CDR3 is CASSLGGSSYNEQFF. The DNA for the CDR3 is TGTGCCAGCAGTTTAGGTGGGAGCTCCTACAATGAGCAGTTCTTC.

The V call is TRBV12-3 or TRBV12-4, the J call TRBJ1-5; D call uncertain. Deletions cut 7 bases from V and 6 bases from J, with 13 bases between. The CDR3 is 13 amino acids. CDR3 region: CASILSRGQPQHF. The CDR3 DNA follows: TGTGCCAGCATCCTTTCTCGGGGTCAGCCCCAGCATTTT.

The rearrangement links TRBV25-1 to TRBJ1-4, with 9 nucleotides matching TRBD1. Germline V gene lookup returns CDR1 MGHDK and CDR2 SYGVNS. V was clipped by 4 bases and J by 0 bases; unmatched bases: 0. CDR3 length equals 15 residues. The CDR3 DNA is TGTGCCAGCAGTGGGACAGGGGCAACTAATGAAAAACTGTTTTTT. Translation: CASSGTGATNEKLFF.

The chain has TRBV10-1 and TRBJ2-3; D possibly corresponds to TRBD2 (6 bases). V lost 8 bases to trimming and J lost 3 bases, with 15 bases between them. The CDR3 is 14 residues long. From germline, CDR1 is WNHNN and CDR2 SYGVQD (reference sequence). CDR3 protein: CASFSGRPTDTQYF. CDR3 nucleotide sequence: TGCGCCAGCTTCTCCGGGAGACCAACAGATACGCAGTATTTT.

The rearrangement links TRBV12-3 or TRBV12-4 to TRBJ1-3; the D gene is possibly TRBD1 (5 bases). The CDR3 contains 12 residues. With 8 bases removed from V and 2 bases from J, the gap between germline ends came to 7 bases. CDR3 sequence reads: CASQGTGNTIYF. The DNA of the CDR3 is TGTGCCAGCCAGGGAACTGGAAACACCATATATTTT.

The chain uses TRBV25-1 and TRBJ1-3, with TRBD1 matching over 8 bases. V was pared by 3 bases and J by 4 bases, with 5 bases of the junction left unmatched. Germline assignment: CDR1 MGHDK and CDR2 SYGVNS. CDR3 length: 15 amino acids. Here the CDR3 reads CASSDRTGYGNTIYF. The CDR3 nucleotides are TGTGCCAGCAGTGACCGGACAGGGTACGGAAACACCATATATTTT.

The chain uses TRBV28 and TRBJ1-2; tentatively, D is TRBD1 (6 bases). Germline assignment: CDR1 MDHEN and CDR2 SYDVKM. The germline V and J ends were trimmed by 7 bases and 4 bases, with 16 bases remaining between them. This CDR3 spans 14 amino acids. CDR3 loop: CASTRDRMGYGYTF. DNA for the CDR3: TGTGCCAGCACCCGAGACAGGATGGGCTATGGCTACACCTTC.

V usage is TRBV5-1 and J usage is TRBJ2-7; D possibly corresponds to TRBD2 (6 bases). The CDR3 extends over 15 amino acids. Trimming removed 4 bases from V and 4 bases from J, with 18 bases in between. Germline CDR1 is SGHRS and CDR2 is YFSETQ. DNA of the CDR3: TGCGCCAGCAGCCCGGGACTGACTGGGGGGTACGAGCAGTACTTC. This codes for CASSPGLTGGYEQYF.

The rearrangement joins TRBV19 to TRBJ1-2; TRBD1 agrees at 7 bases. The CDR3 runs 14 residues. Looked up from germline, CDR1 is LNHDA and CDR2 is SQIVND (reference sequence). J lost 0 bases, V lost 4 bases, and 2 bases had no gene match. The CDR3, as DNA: TGTGCCAGTAGTAGGACAGGACCTAACTATGGCTACACCTTC. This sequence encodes CASSRTGPNYGYTF.

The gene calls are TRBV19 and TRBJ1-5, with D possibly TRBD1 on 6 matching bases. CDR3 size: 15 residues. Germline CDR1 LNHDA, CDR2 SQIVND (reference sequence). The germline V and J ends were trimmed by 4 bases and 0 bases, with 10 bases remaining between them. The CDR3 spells CASSKGHYSNQPQHF. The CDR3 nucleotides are TGTGCCAGTAGTAAGGGACACTATAGCAATCAGCCCCAGCATTTT.

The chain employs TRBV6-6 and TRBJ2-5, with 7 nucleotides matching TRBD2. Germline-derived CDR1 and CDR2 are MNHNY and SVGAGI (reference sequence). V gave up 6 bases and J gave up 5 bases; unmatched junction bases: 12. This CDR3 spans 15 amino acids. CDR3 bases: TGTGCCAGCAGGGGCCCCCAGGTGGGGGGGGAGACCCAGTACTTC. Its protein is CASRGPQVGGETQYF.

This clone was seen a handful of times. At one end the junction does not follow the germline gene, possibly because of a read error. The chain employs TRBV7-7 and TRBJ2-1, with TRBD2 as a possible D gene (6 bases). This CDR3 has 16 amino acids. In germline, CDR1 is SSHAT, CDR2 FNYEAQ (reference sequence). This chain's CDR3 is CASSLSGESARYEQFF. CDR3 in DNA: TGTGCTAGCAGCTTATCGGGAGAAAGTGCCCGTTATGAGCAGTTCTTC.

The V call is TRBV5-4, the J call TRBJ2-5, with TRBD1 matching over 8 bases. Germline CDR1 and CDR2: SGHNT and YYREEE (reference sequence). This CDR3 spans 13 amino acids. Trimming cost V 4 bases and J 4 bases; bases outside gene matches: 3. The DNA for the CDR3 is TGTGCCAGCAGCATTGGACAGGGAGAGACCCAGTACTTC. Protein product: CASSIGQGETQYF. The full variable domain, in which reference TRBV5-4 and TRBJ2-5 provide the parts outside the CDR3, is ETGVTQSPTHLIKTRGQQVTLRCSSQSGHNTVSWYQQALGQGPQFIFQYYREEENGRGNFPPRFSGLQFPNYSSELNVNALELDDSALYLCASSIGQGETQYFGPGTRLLVL.